Listed here is a single TCR beta chain. Its specificity is unknown. These data come from a study of T cell responses to AZD1222 COVID-19 vaccine. Study overall: Some second doses came at about 4 weeks and others at about 12 weeks; these were pooled.

Study-wide points: Two AZD1222 doses significantly raised spike-specific TCR breadth and depth over controls. Donors were mostly white British, more females; clonal diversity possibly underestimated.

Only in-frame clones appear in the TCRdb table, and some are missing; sequencing was by immunoSEQ multiplex PCR. The sample lists under 95,000 clones; over 75% were seen once. Trimming took off 4 bases at V and 7 bases at J, with 14 bases between the two ends. The germline CDR1 and CDR2 sequences are SGHTS and YDEGEE. The CDR3 spans 14 residues. The clonotype originates from an adult in good health. The chain couples TRBV5-8 to TRBJ2-2; D gene unclear. This specimen was peripheral blood, taken on day 0 of AZD1222 vaccination. CDR3: CASSPRVGHGELFF. In DNA, the CDR3 is TGTGCCAGCAGCCCTAGGGTCGGGCACGGGGAGCTGTTTTTT.